This T cell receptor beta chain emerged from a study of metastatic and nonmetastatic thyroid tumors (dated by TCRdb to between 2020 and 2021). A note on the overall study: For patients with malignant and with benign thyroid disease, the researchers compared repertoires between peripheral blood samples and tumor or nodule tissue samples. What the work shows at the level of the full study, not this receptor alone: TCR beta diversity was reported as significantly higher in malignant tumors than in benign nodules, in both blood and tumor samples.

This clone was detected many times. This receptor's antigen is unknown. No base quality values were provided; no much bigger clone lies one nucleotide off. Before undergoing thyroid surgery, none of the patients had been given any kind of treatment. Patient clinical samples collected from about 2011 to 2018 were retrospectively analysed using T-cell receptor beta sequencing. The library was generated by PCR. TCRdb shows the sequencer as Illumina HiSeq 4000. High-throughput sequencing was used to profile the CDR3 region of the TCR beta-chain in every patient. On the study's bioinformatics: CDR3 differences across clinicopathological groups were used to build a classifier for discriminating distant-metastatic papillary thyroid cancer patients. The Shannon index was used to measure repertoire diversity, and the Morisita-Horn index was used to measure how similar tumor and blood repertoires were. TCRdb redid the processing of the public reads, applying fastp at Q25 and MiXCR, and retained in-frame beta chains. It is TCRdb's table, rather than the study itself, that gives the V and J calls and clone size. The sample data list about 24,000 clones, and 20% to 30% of these were observed just once. Roughly 12% of the sample belongs to the ten largest clones.

The CDR3 goes from the cysteine to the phenylalanine over 14 residues. Kept here is only the CDR3 DNA, which spans 42 bases and is read in frame from base 1. The germline V gene (reference sequence) yields DFQATT for CDR1 and SNEGSKA for CDR2. At the junction V is shortened by 5 bases and J by 8 bases, with 21 bases in between. The chain links TRBV20-1 with TRBJ1-2; TRBD1 is perhaps the D gene, given 6 matching bases. What was sequenced was tumor tissue. This sequence was found in a male donor with papillary thyroid cancer or a benign thyroid nodule (not recorded which). Some clones in this sample may be carry-over from other donors' samples. The CDR3 region: CSAEALRGRGGYTF. The DNA sequence is given as TGCAGTGCTGAAGCACTGAGGGGGAGGGGGGGCTACACCTTC.